The clone carrying this T cell receptor beta chain was observed a few times. Its antigen is unknown. This entry comes from a study of T cells in Graves' hyperthyroidism and ophthalmopathy. About the study: The authors collected peripheral blood at initial diagnosis, before any treatment.

Template material for amplifying TCR beta CDR3 regions consisted of RNA transcripts. The HTBI primer set served for first-round RT-PCR of the TCR CDR3. TCRdb used MiXCR to reprocess the multiplex PCR reads, holding one entry per CDR3 protein. The sample carries hundreds of thousands of distinct CDR3 sequences, approximately 15% recorded once. These patients, aged 18 to 65, had recently diagnosed hyperthyroidism lasting under 2 months. Each diagnosis drew on symptoms, thyroxine, TRAb, thyroid ultrasound and orbital computed tomography findings. The CDR3 has 16 amino acids. V gave up 2 bases and J gave up 4 bases, with 15 bases separating them. CDR1 is LGHDT, CDR2 YNNKEL, per germline (reference sequence). Regarding the study as a whole: Classification by a 13 V-J model distinguished ophthalmopathy from stable hyperthyroidism.

This clonotype originated in a woman aged 25 to 39 with Graves' hyperthyroidism that later progressed to Graves' ophthalmopathy. The chain links TRBV3-1 to TRBJ1-3; D uncertain. Sequencing was done on a sample of blood. Here the CDR3 reads CASSQPVEVSGNTIYF. In nucleotides, the CDR3 is TGTGCCAGCAGCCAACCGGTAGAGGTATCCGGAAACACCATATATTTT. Drawing the rest from reference TRBV3-1 and TRBJ1-3, the complete variable domain is DTAVSQTPKYLVTQMGNDKSIKCEQNLGHDTMYWYKQDSKKFLKIMFSYNNKELIINETVPNRFSPKSPDKAHLNLHINSLELGDSAVYFCASSQPVEVSGNTIYFGEGSWLTVV.